These 3 T cell receptor beta chains were all obtained from the same sample, sequenced in a study of blood T cell repertoires in COVID-19. Repertoires were generated with immunoSEQ multiplex PCR, while TCRdb's copy carries only in-frame clones and drops some. The repertoire has roughly 150,000 clones, roughly 84% of them found once; the top ten carry under 8.5%. Source material: peripheral blood. These receptors were obtained from a woman aged 60-75 years with COVID-19, enrolled during active disease.

V and J are TRBV6-5 and TRBJ1-5; D remains unclear. This CDR3 is built from 13 residues. CDR1 is MNHEY, CDR2 SVGAGI, per germline. V gave up 4 bases and J gave up 0 bases, with 4 bases separating them. The CDR3 protein is CASSSLSNQPQHF. CDR3 nucleotides: TGTGCCAGCAGTTCCCTTAGCAATCAGCCCCAGCATTTT.

The count of this clone is one. J is TRBJ1-5 and V is TRBV5-1; D perhaps matches TRBD1 (6 bases). V was pared by 0 bases and J by 7 bases, with 11 bases between. Germline loops: CDR1 SGHRS, CDR2 YFSETQ. The CDR3 is 14 residues long. DNA of the CDR3: TGCGCCAGCAGCTTGGGGGGGGGCGGGCAGCCCCAGCATTTT. This codes for CASSLGGGGQPQHF. The full variable domain, its missing parts supplied by reference TRBV5-1 and TRBJ1-5, is KAGVTQTPRYLIKTRGQQVTLSCSPISGHRSVSWYQQTPGQGLQFLFEYFSETQRNKGNFPGRFSGRQFSNSRSEMNVSTLELGDSALYLCASSLGGGGQPQHFGDGTRLSIL.

The genes are TRBV19 and TRBJ1-1; 9 positions agree with TRBD1. The junction had 9 bases not matched to a gene; V was cut back by 9 bases and J by 10 bases. The CDR3 consists of 12 residues. CDR1 and CDR2 from the germline V gene are LNHDA and SQIVND (reference sequence). The CDR3 reads CASHPGTGRAFF. In DNA, the CDR3 is TGTGCCAGCCACCCCGGGACAGGGCGAGCTTTCTTT.